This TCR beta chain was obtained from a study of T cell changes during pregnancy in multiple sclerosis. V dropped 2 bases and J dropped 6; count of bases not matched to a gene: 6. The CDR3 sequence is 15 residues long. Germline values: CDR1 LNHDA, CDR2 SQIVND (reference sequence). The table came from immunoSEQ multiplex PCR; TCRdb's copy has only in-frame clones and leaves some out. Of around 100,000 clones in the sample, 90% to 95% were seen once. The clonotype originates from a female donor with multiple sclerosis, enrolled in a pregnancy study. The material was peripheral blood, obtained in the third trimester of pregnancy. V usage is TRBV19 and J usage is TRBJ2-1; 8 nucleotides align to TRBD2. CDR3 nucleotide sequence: TGTGCCAGTAGTATATCCGGGGGGGTTACCAATGAGCAGTTCTTC. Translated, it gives CASSISGGVTNEQFF.